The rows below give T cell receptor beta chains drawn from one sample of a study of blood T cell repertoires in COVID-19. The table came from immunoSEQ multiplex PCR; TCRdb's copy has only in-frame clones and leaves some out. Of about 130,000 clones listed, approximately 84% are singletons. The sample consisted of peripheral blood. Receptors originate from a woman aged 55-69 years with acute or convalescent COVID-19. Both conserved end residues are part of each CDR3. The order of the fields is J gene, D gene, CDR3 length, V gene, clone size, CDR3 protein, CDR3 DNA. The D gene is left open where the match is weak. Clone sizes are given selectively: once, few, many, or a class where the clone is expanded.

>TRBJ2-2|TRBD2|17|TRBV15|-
CATSKVGGTHNTGELFF
TGTGCCACCAGCAAGGTGGGGGGGACTCACAACACCGGGGAGCTGTTTTTT
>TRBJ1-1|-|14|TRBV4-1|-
CASSQGGSRQRAFF
TGCGCCAGCAGCCAAGGGGGCTCCCGCCAAAGAGCTTTCTTT
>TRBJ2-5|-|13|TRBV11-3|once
CASSLDSQETQYF
TGTGCCAGCAGCCTCGACAGCCAAGAGACCCAGTACTTC
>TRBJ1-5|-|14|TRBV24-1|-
CATSDPGRGEPQHF
TGTGCCACCAGTGACCCCGGGAGGGGTGAGCCCCAGCATTTT
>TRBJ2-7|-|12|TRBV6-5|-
CASKGDPYEQYF
TGTGCCTCTAAGGGAGACCCGTACGAGCAGTACTTC
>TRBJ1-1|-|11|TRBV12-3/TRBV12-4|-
CASREQGEAFF
TGTGCCAGCAGAGAGCAGGGTGAAGCTTTCTTT
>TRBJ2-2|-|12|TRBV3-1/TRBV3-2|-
CASSLLTGELFF
TGTGCCAGCAGCCTCCTCACCGGGGAGCTGTTTTTT
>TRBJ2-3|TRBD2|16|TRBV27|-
CASSPGLAGGTDTQYF
TGTGCCAGCAGTCCGGGACTAGCGGGGGGCACAGATACGCAGTATTTT
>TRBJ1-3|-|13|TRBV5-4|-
CASSQGSGNTIYF
TGTGCCAGCAGCCAGGGGTCTGGAAACACCATATATTTT
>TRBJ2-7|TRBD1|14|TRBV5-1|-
CASSLLPTGDEQYF
TGCGCCAGCAGCTTGCTACCTACAGGGGACGAGCAGTACTTC
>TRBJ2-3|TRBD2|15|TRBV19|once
CASSEFSGGTDTQYF
TGTGCCAGTAGTGAATTTAGCGGGGGCACAGATACGCAGTATTTT
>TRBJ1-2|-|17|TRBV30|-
CAWSYTDRFGKDYGYTF
TGTGCCTGGAGTTATACCGATAGGTTCGGGAAGGACTATGGCTACACCTTC
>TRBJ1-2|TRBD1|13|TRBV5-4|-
CASSSQGQYGYTF
TGTGCCAGCAGCTCACAGGGGCAATATGGCTACACCTTC
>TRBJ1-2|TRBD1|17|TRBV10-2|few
CASSELTGVTTNYGYTF
TGCGCCAGCAGTGAATTGACAGGGGTCACCACTAACTATGGCTACACCTTC
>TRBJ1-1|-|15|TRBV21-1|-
CASSNRAFMNTEAFF
TGTGCCAGCAGCAACAGGGCCTTCATGAACACTGAAGCTTTCTTT
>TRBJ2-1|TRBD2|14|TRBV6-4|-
CASSDPGGGNEQFF
TGTGCCAGCAGTGACCCGGGCGGGGGAAATGAGCAGTTCTTC
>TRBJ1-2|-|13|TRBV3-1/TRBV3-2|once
CASRSGHGHGYTF
TGTGCCAGCAGGTCAGGACACGGTCATGGCTACACCTTC
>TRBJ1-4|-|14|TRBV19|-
CASSETGRVTKLFF
TGTGCCAGTAGCGAAACAGGGAGGGTGACAAAACTGTTTTTT
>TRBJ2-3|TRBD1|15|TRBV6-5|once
CASGKDRVKTDTQYF
TGTGCCAGCGGAAAGGACAGGGTTAAAACAGATACGCAGTATTTT
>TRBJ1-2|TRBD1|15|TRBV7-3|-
CASSLKGGALYGYTF
TGTGCCAGCAGCTTAAAAGGGGGCGCCCTCTATGGCTACACCTTC
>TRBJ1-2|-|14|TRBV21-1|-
CASSKVRVSYGYTF
TGTGCCAGCAGCAAAGTCCGGGTAAGCTATGGCTACACCTTC
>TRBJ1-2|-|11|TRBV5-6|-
CASSTEGGYTF
TGTGCCAGCAGCACGGAGGGTGGCTACACCTTC
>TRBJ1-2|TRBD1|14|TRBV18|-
CASSPLTGVDGYTF
TGTGCCAGCTCACCTTTGACAGGGGTAGATGGCTACACCTTC
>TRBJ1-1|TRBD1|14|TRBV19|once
CASSRLTGGTEAFF
TGTGCCAGTAGTAGACTTACAGGGGGCACTGAAGCTTTCTTT
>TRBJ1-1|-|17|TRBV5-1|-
CASSLVPGGGVKTEAFF
TGCGCCAGCAGCTTGGTTCCGGGGGGCGGCGTGAAGACTGAAGCTTTCTTT